This T cell receptor beta chain originates from a study of blood T cell repertoires in COVID-19. Study information: Collection of acute and convalescent COVID-19 samples took place in the United States, Italy and Spain. PBMCs, B-cell-depleted T cells, or T cells were the source of the cDNA or gDNA that made up the material.

The V gene end was trimmed by 0 bases and the J gene end by 3 bases; junction bases not matched to a gene: 0. The germline V gene encodes CDR1 SGDLS and CDR2 YYNGEE. The length of the CDR3 is 15 residues. Seattle cases were enrolled at active infection and followed longitudinally. As for this clone: The same CDR3 arises from other DNA sequences in this sample as well.

In the original processing: Amplification from reference gene primers served as the basis for estimated nucleated cell counts. Measured with immunoSEQ multiplex PCR; TCRdb has only the in-frame clones, and not every one. V and J calls and clone size are given by that table; D and trimming were obtained from the DNA. Of around 370,000 clones in the sample, 80% to 90% are singletons; the top ten hold under 6.5%. V is TRBV9 and J is TRBJ2-1; the match to TRBD2 covers 10 bases. Source material: peripheral blood. This clonotype was sampled from a woman between 45 and 60 years old with COVID-19, enrolled during active disease. DNA for the CDR3: TGTGCCAGCAGCGTAGGGACTAGCGGCTACAATGAGCAGTTCTTC. This sequence encodes CASSVGTSGYNEQFF.